This T cell receptor beta chain was obtained from a study of human T cells and chemical hapten exposure. Study as a whole: Sensitization involved placing 2% DPC onto a 2 cm by 2 cm region of upper inner arm skin. Per-sample variation in TCR yield stemmed mainly from small pooled library volume differences.

V was clipped by 7 bases and J by 5 bases; unmatched bases: 6. The CDR3 is 14 amino acids. Time point denoted: patch test 2, 6 weeks after DPC sensitization. Treatment noted: therapeutic diphenylcyclopropenone sensitization with weekly scalp DPC. Blood collection happened ahead of applying each patch test. TCRdb redid the calling of the RACE reads with MiXCR, one entry per CDR3 protein. The table shows roughly 140,000 distinct CDR3 sequences, with about 10% occurring only once. This clonotype showed up many times. V usage is TRBV12-3 or TRBV12-4 and J usage is TRBJ2-4, with 9 bases matching TRBD1. This clonotype was obtained from a woman between 50 and 59 years old with alopecia areata. Some clones in this sample may be carry-over from other donors' samples. The sequencing here drew on whole blood, taken in connection with sensitization to the hapten diphenylcyclopropenone (DPC). For the CDR3, the DNA is TGTGCCAGCACCCTCGACAGGGGGGAAAACATTCAGTACTTC. Encoded protein: CASTLDRGENIQYF.